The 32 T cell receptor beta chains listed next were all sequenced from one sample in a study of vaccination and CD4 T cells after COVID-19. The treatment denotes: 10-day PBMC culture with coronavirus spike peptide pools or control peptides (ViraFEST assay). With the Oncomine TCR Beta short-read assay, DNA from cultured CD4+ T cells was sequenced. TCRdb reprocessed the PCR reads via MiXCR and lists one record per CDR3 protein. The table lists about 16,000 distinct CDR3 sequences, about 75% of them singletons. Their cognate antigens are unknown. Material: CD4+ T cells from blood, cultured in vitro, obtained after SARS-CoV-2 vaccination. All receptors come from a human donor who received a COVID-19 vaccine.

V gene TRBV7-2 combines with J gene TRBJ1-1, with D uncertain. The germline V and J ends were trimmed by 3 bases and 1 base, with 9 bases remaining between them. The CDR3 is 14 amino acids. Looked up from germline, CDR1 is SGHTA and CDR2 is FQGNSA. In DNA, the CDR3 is TGTGCCAGCAGCTTTAAGGGCAGGAACACTGAAGCTTTCTTT. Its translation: CASSFKGRNTEAFF.

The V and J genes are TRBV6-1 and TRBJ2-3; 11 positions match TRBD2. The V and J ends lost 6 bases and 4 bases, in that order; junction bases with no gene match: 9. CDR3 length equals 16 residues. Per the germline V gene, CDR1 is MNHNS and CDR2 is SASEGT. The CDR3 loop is CASSPSGSGGADTQYF. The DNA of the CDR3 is TGTGCCAGCAGCCCCTCGGGTAGCGGGGGGGCAGATACGCAGTATTTT.

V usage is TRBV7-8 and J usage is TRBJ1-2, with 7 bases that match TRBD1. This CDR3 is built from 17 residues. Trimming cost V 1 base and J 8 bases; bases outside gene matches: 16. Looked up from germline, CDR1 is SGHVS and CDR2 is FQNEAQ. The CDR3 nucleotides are TGTGCCAGCAGCTTAGTCTCCGGCGACAGGGAGGCGTACGGCTACACCTTC. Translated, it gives CASSLVSGDREAYGYTF.

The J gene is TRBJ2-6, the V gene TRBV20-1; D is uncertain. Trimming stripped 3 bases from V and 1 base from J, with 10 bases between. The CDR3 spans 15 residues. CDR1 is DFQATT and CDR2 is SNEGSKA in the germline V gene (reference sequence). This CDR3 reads CSASSANSGANVLTF. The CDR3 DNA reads TGCAGTGCTAGCTCGGCGAATTCTGGGGCCAACGTCCTGACTTTC.

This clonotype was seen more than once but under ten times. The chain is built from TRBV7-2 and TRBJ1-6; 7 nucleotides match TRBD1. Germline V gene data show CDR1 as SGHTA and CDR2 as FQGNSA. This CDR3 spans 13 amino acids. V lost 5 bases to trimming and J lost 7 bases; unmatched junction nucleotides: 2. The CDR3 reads CASSGTANSPLHF. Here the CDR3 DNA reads TGTGCCAGCAGCGGGACAGCCAATTCACCCCTCCACTTT. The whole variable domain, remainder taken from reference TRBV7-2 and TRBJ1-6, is GAGVSQSPSNKVTEKGKDVELRCDPISGHTALYWYRQSLGQGLEFLIYFQGNSAPDKSGLPSDRFSAERTGGSVSTLTIQRTQQEDSAVYLCASSGTANSPLHFGNGTRLTVT.

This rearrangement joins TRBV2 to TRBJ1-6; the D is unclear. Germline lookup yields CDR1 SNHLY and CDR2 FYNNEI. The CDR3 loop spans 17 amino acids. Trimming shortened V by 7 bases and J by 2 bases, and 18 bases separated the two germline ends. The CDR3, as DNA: TGTGCCAGCATTCGGGCATCTACTACCACCTATAATTCACCCCTCCACTTT. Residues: CASIRASTTTYNSPLHF.

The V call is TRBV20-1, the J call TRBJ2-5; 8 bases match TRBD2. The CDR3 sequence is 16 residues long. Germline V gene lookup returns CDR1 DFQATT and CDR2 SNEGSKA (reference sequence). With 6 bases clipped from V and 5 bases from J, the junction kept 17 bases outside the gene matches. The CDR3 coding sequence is TGCAGTGCAGATAGCGGGGACTTTGAGATCGGGGAGACCCAGTACTTC. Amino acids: CSADSGDFEIGETQYF.

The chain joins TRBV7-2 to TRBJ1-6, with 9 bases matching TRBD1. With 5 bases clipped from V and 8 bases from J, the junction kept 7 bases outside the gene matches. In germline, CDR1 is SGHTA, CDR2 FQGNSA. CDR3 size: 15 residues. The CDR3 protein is CASSKGQGWDSPLHF. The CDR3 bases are TGTGCCAGCAGCAAGGGACAGGGTTGGGATTCACCCCTCCACTTT.

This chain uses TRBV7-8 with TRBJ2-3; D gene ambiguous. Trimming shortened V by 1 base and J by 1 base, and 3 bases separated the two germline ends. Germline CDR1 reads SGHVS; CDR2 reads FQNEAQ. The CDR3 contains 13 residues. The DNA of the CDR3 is TGTGCCAGCAGCTTAGAGCGCACAGATACGCAGTATTTT. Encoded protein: CASSLERTDTQYF.

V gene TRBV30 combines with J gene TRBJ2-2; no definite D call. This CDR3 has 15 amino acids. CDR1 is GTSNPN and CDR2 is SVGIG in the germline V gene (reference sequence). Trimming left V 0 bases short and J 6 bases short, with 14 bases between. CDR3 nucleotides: TGTGCCTGGAGTGTGTCGGCAGTCTCGGCCGGGGAGCTGTTTTTT. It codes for CAWSVSAVSAGELFF.

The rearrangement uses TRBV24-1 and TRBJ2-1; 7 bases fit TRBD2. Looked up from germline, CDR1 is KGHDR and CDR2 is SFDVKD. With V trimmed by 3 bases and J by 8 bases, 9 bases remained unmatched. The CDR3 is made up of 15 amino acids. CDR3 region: CATSDRGTTLYEQFF. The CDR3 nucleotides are TGTGCCACCAGTGATCGAGGGACTACCTTGTATGAGCAGTTCTTC.

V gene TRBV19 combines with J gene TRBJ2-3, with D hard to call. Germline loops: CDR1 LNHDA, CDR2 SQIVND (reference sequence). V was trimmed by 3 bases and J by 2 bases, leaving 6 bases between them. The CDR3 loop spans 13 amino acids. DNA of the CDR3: TGTGCCAGTAGTATGGAGCCCACAGATACGCAGTATTTT. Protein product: CASSMEPTDTQYF.

This chain's CDR3 is CASSSGDTGTGELFF. CDR3 coding DNA: TGTGCCAGCAGTTCTGGAGATACTGGGACCGGGGAGCTGTTTTTT. The V gene is TRBV6-5, the J gene TRBJ2-2, with D unclear. Germline-derived CDR1 and CDR2 are MNHEY and SVGAGI. V was clipped by 4 bases and J by 5 bases, with 14 bases between them. The CDR3 has 15 amino acids.

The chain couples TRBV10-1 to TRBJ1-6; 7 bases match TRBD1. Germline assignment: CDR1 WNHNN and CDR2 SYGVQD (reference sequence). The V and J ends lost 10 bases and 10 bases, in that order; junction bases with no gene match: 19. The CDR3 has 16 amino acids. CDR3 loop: CATPEKRDRAGSPLHF. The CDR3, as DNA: TGCGCCACCCCGGAGAAACGCGACAGGGCCGGGTCACCCCTCCACTTT.

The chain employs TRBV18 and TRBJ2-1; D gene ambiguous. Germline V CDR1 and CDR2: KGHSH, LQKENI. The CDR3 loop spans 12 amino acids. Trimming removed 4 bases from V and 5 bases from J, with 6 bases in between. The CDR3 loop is CASSQSDNEQFF. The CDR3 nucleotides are TGTGCCAGCTCACAAAGCGACAATGAGCAGTTCTTC.

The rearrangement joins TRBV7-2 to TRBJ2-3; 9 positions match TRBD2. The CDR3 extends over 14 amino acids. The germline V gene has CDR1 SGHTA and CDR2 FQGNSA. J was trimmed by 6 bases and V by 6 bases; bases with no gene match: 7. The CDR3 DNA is TGTGCCAGCAGGGCGGGGGGGCCTGGTGATACGCAGTATTTT. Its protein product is CASRAGGPGDTQYF.

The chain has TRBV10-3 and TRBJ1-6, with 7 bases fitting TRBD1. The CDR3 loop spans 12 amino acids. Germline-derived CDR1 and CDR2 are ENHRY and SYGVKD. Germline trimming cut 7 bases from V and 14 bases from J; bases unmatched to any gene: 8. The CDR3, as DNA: TGTGCCATCACACCAGGGGGGGGGACCCTCCACTTT. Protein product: CAITPGGGTLHF.

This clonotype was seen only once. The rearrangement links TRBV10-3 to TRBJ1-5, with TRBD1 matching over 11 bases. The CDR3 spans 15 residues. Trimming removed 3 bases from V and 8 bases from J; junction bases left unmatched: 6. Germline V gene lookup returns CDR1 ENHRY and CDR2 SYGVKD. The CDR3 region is CAISDGTGGTEPQHF. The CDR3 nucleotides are TGTGCCATCAGTGACGGGACAGGGGGTACGGAGCCCCAGCATTTT.

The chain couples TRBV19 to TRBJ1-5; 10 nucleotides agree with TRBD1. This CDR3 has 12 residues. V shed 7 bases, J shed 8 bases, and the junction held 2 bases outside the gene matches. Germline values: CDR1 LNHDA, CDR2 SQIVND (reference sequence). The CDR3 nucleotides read TGTGCCAGTAAGGACAGGGGGGAGCCCCAGCATTTT. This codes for CASKDRGEPQHF.

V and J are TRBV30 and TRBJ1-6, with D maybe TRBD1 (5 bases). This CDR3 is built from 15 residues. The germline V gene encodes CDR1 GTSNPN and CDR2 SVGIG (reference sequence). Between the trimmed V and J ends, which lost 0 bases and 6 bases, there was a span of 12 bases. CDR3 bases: TGTGCCTGGAGTGTATCCGGGGGTAGTAATTCACCCCTCCACTTT. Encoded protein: CAWSVSGGSNSPLHF.

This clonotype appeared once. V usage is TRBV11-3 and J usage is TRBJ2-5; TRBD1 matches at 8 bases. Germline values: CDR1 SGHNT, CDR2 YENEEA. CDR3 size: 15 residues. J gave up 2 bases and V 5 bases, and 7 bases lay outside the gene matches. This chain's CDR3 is CASSPGQGGQETQYF. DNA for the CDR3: TGTGCCAGCAGCCCTGGACAGGGCGGGCAAGAGACCCAGTACTTC.

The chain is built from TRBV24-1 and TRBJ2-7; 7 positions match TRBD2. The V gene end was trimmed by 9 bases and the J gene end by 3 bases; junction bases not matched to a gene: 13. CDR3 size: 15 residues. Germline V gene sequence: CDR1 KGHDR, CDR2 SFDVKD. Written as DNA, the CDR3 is TGTGCCACCTCCGATGACACTCCGGGAGGCTACGAGCAGTACTTC. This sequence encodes CATSDDTPGGYEQYF.

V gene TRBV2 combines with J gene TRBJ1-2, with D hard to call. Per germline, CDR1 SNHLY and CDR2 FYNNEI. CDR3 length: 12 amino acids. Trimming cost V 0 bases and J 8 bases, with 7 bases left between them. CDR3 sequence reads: CASSEAIGGYTF. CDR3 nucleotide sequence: TGTGCCAGCAGTGAAGCGATTGGGGGCTACACCTTC.

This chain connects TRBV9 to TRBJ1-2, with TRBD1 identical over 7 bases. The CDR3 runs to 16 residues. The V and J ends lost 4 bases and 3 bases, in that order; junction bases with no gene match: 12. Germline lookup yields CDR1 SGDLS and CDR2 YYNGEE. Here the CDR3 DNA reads TGTGCCAGCAGCCCGAGCTCGGGACAGTTTTACTATGGCTACACCTTC. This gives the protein CASSPSSGQFYYGYTF.

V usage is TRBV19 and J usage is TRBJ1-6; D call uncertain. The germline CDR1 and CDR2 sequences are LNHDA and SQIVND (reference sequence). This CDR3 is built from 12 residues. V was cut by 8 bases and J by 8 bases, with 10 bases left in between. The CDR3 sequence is CASSPPDSPLHF. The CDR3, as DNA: TGTGCCAGTTCCCCGCCGGATTCACCCCTCCACTTT.

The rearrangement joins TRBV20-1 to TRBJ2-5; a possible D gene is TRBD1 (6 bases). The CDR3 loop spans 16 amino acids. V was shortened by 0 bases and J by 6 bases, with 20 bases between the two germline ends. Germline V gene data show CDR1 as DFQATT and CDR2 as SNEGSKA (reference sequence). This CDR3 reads CSARDWSRGNLQTQYF. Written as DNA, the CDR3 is TGCAGTGCTAGAGATTGGAGCAGGGGAAATTTGCAGACCCAGTACTTC.

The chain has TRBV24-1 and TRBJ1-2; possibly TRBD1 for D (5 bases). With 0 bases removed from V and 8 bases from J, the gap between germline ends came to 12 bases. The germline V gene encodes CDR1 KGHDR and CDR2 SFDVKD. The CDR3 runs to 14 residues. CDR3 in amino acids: CATSDLWGSEGYTF. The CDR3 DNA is TGTGCCACCAGTGATTTGTGGGGGTCTGAGGGCTACACCTTC.

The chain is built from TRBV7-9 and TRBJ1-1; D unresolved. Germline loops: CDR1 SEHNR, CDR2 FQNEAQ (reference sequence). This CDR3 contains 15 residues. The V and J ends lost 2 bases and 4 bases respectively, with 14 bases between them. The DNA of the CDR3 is TGTGCCAGCAGCTTATCCCTGGCTTGGGTCACTGAAGCTTTCTTT. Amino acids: CASSLSLAWVTEAFF.

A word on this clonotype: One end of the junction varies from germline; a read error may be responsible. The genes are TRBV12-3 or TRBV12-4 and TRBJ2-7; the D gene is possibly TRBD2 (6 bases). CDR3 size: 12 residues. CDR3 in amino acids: CDSSLGLPWPYF. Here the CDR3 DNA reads TGTGACAGCAGTTTAGGACTACCCTGGCCGTACTTC.

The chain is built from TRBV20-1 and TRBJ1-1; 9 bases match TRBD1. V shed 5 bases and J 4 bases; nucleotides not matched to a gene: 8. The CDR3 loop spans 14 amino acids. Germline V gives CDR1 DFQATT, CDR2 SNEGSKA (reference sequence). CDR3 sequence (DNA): TGCAGTGCTTCACCGACAGGGGGGGGCACTGAAGCTTTCTTT. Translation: CSASPTGGGTEAFF.

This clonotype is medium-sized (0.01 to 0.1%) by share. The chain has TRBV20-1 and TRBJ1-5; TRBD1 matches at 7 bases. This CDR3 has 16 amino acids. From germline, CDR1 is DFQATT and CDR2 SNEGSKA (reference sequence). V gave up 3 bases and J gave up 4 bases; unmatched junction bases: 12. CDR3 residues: CSASLQGTTQNQPQHF. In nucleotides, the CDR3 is TGCAGTGCTAGTTTACAGGGGACTACCCAGAATCAGCCCCAGCATTTT.

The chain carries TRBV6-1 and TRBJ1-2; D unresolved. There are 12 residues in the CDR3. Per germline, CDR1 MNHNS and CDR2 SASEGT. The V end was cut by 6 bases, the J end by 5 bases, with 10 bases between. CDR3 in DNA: TGTGCCAGCAGCCACCCTGGATATGGCTACACCTTC. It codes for CASSHPGYGYTF.